The clone carrying this T cell receptor (beta chain) was observed many times. This entry belongs to a study of T cells after yellow fever vaccination. Study-wide results and caveats: Clonotypes found in both CD4 and CD8 compartments made up a small share. Abundant bulk-population clonotypes could contaminate the FACS-sorted repertoires.

They built TCR cDNA with 5'RACE template switching, a step that put in a universal primer site and UMIs. TCRdb analysed the 5' RACE reads with MiXCR anew, one entry per CDR3 protein. The table lists 20,000 to 25,000 distinct CDR3 sequences, roughly 3.2% of them singletons. Germline assignment: CDR1 MNHEY and CDR2 SVGAGI. V trimming: 0 bases; J trimming: 5 bases; junction bases outside the gene matches: 6. The CDR3 consists of 16 residues. The sequencing here drew on PBMCs, either bulk or a sorted T-cell subset (CD4+, CD8+, memory, or dextramer-sorted; not recorded which), taken around 45 days after the first yellow fever vaccination. The receptor was derived from a man younger than 35 who received the YFV17D yellow fever vaccine. The V gene is TRBV6-5, the J gene TRBJ2-1; 8 positions match TRBD2. This CDR3 reads CASSYSRGASDNEQFF. In DNA form, the CDR3 reads TGTGCCAGCAGTTACTCGCGGGGGGCCTCTGACAATGAGCAGTTCTTC.